This paragraph covers one T cell receptor beta chain sequence. Its antigen is undetermined. Germline CDR1 reads SQVTM; CDR2 reads ANQGSEA. Germline trimming cut 7 bases from V and 2 bases from J; bases unmatched to any gene: 5. CDR3 length: 13 residues. Assay used: immunoSEQ multiplex PCR; TCRdb lists only in-frame clones, some missing. This sample has roughly 91,000 clones, with around 90% found just once. This specimen comes from a study of T cell responses to AZD1222 COVID-19 vaccine. General study results and limits: Only a handful of AZD1222 recipients tested seropositive at baseline. Clonal diversity was possibly underestimated, and white British individuals and females predominated among donors. Within unmutated variant regions lay the reported targets of nearly half of spike-specific TCRs.

This chain connects TRBV29-1 to TRBJ2-3; 8 nucleotides agree with TRBD1. This sequence was found in an adult in good health. The specimen was peripheral blood, collected on day 0 of AZD1222 vaccination. In DNA form, the CDR3 reads TGCAGCGCCTCGACAGGGGCCACAGATACGCAGTATTTT. This codes for CSASTGATDTQYF.